This T cell receptor (beta chain) was identified during a study of T cells expressing NK-cell markers (TCRdb year 2020). Background for the entire study: Three sorted T-cell subsets (CD3+CD56+NKG2C+, CD3+CD56+NKG2C- and CD3+CD56-NKG2C+) from several donors had their TCR beta-chain repertoires profiled. Of the eight sequenced donors, seven were found to be HCMV-seropositive and one was found to be HCMV-seronegative. The eight sequenced donors were randomly selected healthy volunteers, three men and five women. The libraries were sequenced on Illumina HiSeq 2000/2500, MiSeq or NextSeq, producing 2 x 150 bp reads. The investigation overall reported the following: Those dominant clonotypes were again the most abundant among CD3+CD56-NKG2C+ cells in a handful of donors, at roughly 28.3-60.1%. In over 5 donors, the dominant CD3+CD56+NKG2C+ clonotypes were among the top 10 CD8+ clonotypes and accounted for roughly 1.0-7.0% of CD8+ T cells. Whether the expanded NKG2C-expressing T cell clones were specific for HCMV antigens was left unclear.

HCMV serostatus was determined by detecting HCMV-specific IgG in serum with a commercial ELISA kit. Ficoll density gradient centrifugation was used to isolate peripheral blood mononuclear cells from blood. The germline V gene (reference sequence) supplies CDR1 SEHNR and CDR2 FQNEAQ. There are 16 amino acids in the CDR3, from cysteine to phenylalanine inclusive. No DNA sequence is on record. Sequencing was performed on an Illumina HiSeq 2000. 5'RACE template switching, by which a universal primer site and unique molecular identifiers were added, was used to make TCR beta cDNA libraries. cDNA synthesis was primed from the TCR beta constant segment, followed by two successive PCR amplification steps. The original pipeline was this. MIGEC was used to demultiplex reads and group reads by UMI, and MiTCR was used to assemble and quantify clonotypes. To exclude erroneous sequences, any TCR cDNA sequence not supported by at least two reads was discarded. Downstream repertoire analysis used the tcR package, and clonotypes were matched across fractions by CDR3 nucleotide sequence plus V segment. VDJmatch was used to annotate antigen specificity against VDJdb, with one amino acid substitution allowed in CDR3. TCRdb reprocessed the public reads and reports one entry per CDR3 protein sequence, without DNA. The authors' filters were not applied to this entry. The sample's own table lists 500,000 to 700,000 distinct CDR3 sequences. Approximately 3.6% of the sample lies in the top ten.

To note about this clonotype: Its specific antigen is unknown.

The source of this sequence is a man younger than 35 in good health. Donor details come from another sample of the same person, matched by shared clones. The chain couples TRBV7-9 to TRBJ2-1; TCRdb proposes TRBD2, but this gene call is untestable without DNA. Input material: blood T cells: a sorted CD56 or NKG2C T cell subset, CD4+ or CD8+ T cells, or bulk PBMC T cells (not recorded which). The CDR3 reads CASSLGGSSGGNEQFF. The CDR3 plus the reference TRBV7-9 and TRBJ2-1 genes for the other parts give the full variable domain: DTGVSQNPRHKITKRGQNVTFRCDPISEHNRLYWYRQTLGQGPEFLTYFQNEAQLEKSRLLSDRFSAERPKGSFSTLEIQRTEQGDSAMYLCASSLGGSSGGNEQFFGPGTRLTVL.